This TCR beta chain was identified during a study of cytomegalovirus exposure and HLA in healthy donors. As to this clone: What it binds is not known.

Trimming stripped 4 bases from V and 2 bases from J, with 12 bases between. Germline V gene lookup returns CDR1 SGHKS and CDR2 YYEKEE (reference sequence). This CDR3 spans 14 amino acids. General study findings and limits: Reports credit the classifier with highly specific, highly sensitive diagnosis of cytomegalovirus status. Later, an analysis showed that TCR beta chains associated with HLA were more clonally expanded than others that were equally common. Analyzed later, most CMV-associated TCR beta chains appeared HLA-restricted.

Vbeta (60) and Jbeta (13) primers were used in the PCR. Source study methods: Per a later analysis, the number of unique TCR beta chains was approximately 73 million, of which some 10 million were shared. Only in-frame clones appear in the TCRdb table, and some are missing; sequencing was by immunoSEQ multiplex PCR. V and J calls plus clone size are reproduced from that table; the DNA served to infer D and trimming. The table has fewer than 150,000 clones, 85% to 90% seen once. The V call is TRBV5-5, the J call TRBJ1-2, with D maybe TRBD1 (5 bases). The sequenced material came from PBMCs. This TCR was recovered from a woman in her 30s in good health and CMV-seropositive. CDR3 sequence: CASSLPGGNYGYTF. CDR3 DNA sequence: TGTGCCAGCAGCCTCCCTGGGGGGAACTATGGCTACACCTTC.